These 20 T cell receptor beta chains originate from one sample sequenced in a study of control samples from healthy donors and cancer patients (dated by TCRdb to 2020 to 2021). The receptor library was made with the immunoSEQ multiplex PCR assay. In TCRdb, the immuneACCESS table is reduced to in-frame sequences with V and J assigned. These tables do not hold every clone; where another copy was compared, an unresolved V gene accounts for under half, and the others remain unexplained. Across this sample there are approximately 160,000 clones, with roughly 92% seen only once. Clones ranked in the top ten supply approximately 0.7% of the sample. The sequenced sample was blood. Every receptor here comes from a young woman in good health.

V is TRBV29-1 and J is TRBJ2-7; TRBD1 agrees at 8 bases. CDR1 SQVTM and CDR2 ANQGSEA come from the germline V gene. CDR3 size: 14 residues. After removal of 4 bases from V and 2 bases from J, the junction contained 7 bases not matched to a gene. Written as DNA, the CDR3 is TGCAGCGTTGTAGCCTGGACAGGGACCTACGAGCAGTACTTC. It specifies CSVVAWTGTYEQYF.

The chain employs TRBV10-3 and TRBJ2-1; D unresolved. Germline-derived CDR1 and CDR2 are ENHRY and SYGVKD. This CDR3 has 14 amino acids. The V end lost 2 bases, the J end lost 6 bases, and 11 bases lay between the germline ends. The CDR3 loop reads CAISEGLRANEQFF. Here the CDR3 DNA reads TGTGCCATCAGTGAGGGGTTAAGGGCCAATGAGCAGTTCTTC.

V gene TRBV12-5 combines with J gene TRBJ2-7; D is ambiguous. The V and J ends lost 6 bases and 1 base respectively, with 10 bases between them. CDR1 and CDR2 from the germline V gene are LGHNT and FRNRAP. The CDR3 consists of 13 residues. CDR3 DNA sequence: TGTGCTAGTGGCGACCCCCTTTCCTACGAGCAGTACTTC. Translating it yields CASGDPLSYEQYF.

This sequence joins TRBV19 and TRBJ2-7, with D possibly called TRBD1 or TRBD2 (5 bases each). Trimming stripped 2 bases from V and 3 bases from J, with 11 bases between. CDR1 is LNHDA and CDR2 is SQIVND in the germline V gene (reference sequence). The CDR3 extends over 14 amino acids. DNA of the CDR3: TGTGCCAGTAGTATAACCGGGACGGACTACGAGCAGTACTTC. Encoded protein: CASSITGTDYEQYF.

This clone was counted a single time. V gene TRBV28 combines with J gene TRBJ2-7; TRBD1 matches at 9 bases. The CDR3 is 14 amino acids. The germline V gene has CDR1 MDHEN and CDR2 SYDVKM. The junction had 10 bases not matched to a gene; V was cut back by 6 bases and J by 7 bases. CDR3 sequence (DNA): TGTGCCAGCAGCTTACCAACAGGGGGCGTAGAGCAGTACTTC. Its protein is CASSLPTGGVEQYF.

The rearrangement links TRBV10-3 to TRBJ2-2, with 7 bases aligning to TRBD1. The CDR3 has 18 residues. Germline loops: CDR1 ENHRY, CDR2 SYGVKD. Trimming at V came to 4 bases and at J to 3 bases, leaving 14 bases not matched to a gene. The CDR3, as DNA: TGTGCCATCAGTGTTCTCTCCCAGACAGGGATGGACACCGGGGAGCTGTTTTTT. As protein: CAISVLSQTGMDTGELFF.

Written as DNA, the CDR3 is TGTGCCAGTAGTATGGGCCTAGCGGGAGGCGAGCAGTACTTC. It codes for CASSMGLAGGEQYF. This chain connects TRBV19 to TRBJ2-7; 11 bases match TRBD2. CDR3 length: 14 amino acids. Trimming took 3 bases from V and 6 from J; bases not matched to a gene: 4. In germline, CDR1 is LNHDA, CDR2 SQIVND (reference sequence).

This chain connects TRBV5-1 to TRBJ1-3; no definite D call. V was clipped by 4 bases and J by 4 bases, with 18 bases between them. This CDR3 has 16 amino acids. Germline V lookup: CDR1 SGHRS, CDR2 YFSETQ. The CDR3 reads CASSAKTLSVGNTIYF. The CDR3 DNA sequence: TGCGCCAGCAGCGCAAAGACACTATCAGTAGGAAACACCATATATTTT.

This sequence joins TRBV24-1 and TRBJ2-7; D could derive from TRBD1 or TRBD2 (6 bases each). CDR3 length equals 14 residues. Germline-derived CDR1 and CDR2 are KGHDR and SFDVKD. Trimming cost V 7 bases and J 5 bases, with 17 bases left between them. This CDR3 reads CATSTPMGGHEQYF. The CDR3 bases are TGTGCCACCAGCACCCCTATGGGGGGCCACGAGCAGTACTTC.

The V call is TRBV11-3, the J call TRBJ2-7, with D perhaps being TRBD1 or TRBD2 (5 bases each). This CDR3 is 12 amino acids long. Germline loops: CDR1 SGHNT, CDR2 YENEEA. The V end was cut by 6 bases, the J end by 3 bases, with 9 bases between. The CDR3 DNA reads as TGTGCCAGCAGTCGAGGGGACTACGAGCAGTACTTC. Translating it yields CASSRGDYEQYF.

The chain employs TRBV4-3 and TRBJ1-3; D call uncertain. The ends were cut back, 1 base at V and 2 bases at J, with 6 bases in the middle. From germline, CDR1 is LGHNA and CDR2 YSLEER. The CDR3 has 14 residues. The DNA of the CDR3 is TGCGCCAGCAGCCAAGTCGTAGCTGGAAACACCATATATTTT. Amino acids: CASSQVVAGNTIYF.

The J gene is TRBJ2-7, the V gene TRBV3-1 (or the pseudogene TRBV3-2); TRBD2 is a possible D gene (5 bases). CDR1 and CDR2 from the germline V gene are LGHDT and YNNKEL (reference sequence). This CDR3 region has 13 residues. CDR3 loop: CASKDSNVDEQYF. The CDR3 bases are TGTGCTAGTAAGGACTCAAACGTGGACGAGCAGTACTTC.

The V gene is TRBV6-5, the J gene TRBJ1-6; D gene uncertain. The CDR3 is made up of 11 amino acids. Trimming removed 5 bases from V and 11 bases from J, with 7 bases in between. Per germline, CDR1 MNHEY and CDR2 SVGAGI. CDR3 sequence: CASSTRAPLHF. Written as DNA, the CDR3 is TGTGCCAGCAGTACTAGGGCACCCCTCCACTTT.

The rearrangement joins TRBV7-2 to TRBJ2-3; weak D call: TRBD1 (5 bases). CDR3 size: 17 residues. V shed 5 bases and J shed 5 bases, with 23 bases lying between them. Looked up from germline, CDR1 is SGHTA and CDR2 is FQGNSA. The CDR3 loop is CASSRVWAGQGGDTQYF. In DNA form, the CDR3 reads TGTGCCAGCAGCCGCGTTTGGGCTGGGCAGGGCGGAGATACGCAGTATTTT.

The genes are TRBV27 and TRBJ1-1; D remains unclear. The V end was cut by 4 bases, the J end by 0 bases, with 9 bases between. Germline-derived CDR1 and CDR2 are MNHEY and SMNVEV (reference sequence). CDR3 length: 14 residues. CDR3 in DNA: TGTGCCAGCAGTTCAATCCCCGTGAACACTGAAGCTTTCTTT. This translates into CASSSIPVNTEAFF.

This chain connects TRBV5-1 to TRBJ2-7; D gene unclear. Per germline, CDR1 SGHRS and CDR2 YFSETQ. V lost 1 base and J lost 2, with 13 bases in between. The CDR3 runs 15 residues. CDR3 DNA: TGCGCCAGCAGCTTGTGGGCAGGTGGCCCCTACGAGCAGTACTTC. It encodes CASSLWAGGPYEQYF.

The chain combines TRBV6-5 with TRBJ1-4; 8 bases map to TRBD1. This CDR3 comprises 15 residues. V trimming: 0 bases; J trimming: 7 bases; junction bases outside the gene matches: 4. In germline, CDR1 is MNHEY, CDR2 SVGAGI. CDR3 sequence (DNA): TGTGCCAGCAGTTACTCGACAGGGGTTGGTGAAAAACTGTTTTTT. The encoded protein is CASSYSTGVGEKLFF.

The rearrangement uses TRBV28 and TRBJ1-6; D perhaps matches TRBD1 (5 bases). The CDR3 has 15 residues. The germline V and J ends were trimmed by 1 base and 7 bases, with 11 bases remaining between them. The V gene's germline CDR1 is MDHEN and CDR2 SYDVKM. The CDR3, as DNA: TGTGCCAGCAGTTTATTTGGGGGTCGAAATTCACCCCTCCACTTT. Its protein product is CASSLFGGRNSPLHF. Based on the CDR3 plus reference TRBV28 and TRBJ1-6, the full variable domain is DVKVTQSSRYLVKRTGEKVFLECVQDMDHENMFWYRQDPGLGLRLIYFSYDVKMKEKGDIPEGYSVSREKKERFSLILESASTNQTSMYLCASSLFGGRNSPLHFGNGTRLTVT.

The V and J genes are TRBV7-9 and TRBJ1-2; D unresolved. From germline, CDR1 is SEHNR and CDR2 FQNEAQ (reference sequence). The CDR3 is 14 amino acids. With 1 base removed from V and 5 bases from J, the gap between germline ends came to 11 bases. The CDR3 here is CASSLEVGRYGYTF. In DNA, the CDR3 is TGTGCCAGCAGCTTAGAGGTCGGACGGTATGGCTACACCTTC.

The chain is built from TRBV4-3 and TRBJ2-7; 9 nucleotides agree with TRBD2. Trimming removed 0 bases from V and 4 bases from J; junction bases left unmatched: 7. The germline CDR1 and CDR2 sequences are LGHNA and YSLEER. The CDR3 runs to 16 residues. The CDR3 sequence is CASSQDFLAGPYEQYF. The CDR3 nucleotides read TGCGCCAGCAGCCAAGATTTTCTAGCGGGACCGTACGAGCAGTACTTC.